The TCR beta chain under discussion was sequenced for a study of T cell responses to AZD1222 COVID-19 vaccine. Overall study results and limits: Of spike-specific TCRs, nearly half reportedly target regions left unmutated in variants.

The CDR3 runs to 14 residues. Germline-derived CDR1 and CDR2 are SGDLS and YYNGEE. Trimming cost V 4 bases and J 6 bases, with 15 bases left between them. Assay: immunoSEQ multiplex PCR; the TCRdb copy retains only in-frame clones and omits some. The sample shows some 110,000 clones, approximately 88% of them seen only once. Notes on this clone: Its antigen is undetermined.

The TCR was taken from an adult in good health. The V and J genes are TRBV9 and TRBJ2-3; weak D call: TRBD2 (6 bases). Source: peripheral blood, taken on day 0 of AZD1222 vaccination. CDR3 region: CASSPQTRSDTQYF. CDR3 DNA: TGTGCCAGCAGCCCGCAGACTAGATCGGATACGCAGTATTTT.